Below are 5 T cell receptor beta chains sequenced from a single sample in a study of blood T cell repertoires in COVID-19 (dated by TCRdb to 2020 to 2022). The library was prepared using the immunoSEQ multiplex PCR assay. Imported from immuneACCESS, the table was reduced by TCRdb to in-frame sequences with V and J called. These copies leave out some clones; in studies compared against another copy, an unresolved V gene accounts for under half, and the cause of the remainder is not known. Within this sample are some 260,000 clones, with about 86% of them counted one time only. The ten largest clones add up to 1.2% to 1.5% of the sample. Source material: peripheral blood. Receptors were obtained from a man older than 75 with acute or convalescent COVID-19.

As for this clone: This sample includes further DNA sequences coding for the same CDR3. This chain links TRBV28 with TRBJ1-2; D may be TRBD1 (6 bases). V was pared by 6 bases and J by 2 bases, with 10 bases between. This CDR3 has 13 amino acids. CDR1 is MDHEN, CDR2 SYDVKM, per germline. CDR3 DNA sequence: TGTGCCAGCAGAACTACAGGGAACTATGGCTACACCTTC. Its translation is CASRTTGNYGYTF.

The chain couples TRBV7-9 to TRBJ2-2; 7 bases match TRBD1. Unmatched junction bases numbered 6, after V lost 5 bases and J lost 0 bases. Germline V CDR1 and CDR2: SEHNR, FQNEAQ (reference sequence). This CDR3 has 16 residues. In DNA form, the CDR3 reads TGTGCCAGCAGCCGGGGACAGCCCTCGAACACCGGGGAGCTGTTTTTT. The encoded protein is CASSRGQPSNTGELFF. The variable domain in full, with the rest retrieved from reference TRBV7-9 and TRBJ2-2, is DTGVSQNPRHKITKRGQNVTFRCDPISEHNRLYWYRQTLGQGPEFLTYFQNEAQLEKSRLLSDRFSAERPKGSFSTLEIQRTEQGDSAMYLCASSRGQPSNTGELFFGEGSRLTVL.

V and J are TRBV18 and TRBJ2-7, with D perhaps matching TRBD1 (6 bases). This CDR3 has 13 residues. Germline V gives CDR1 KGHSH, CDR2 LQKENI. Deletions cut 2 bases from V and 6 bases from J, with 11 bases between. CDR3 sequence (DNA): TGTGCCAGCTCACCAATACAGGGACCCGAGCAGTACTTC. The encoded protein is CASSPIQGPEQYF.

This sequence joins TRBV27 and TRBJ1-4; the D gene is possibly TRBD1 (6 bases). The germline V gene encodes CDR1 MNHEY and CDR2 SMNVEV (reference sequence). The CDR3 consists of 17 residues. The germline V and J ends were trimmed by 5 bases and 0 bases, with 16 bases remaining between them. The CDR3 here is CASSTRQDPTTNEKLFF. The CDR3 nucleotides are TGTGCCAGCAGTACCCGACAGGACCCTACAACTAATGAAAAACTGTTTTTT.

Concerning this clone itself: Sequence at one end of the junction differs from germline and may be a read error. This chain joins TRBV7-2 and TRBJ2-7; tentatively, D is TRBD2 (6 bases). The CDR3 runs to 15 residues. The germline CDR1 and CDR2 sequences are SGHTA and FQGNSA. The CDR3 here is CASSGYSGTSDEQYF. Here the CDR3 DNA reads TGTGCCAGCAGCGGATATAGCGGTACCTCCGACGAGCAGTACTTC. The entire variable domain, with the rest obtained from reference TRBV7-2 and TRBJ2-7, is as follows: GAGVSQSPSNKVTEKGKDVELRCDPISGHTALYWYRQSLGQGLEFLIYFQGNSAPDKSGLPSDRFSAERTGGSVSTLTIQRTQQEDSAVYLCASSGYSGTSDEQYFGPGTRLTVT.